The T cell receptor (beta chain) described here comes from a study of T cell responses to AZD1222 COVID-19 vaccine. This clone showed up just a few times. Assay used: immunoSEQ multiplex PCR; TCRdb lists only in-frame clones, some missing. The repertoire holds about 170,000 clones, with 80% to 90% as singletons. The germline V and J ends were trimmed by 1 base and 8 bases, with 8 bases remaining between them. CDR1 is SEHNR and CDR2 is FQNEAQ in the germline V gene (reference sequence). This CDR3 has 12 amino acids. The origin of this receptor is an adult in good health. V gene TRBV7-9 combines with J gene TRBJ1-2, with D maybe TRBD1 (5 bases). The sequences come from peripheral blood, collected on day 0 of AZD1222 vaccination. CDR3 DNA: TGTGCCAGCAGCTTAGTCCGGGACGGCTACACCTTC. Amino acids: CASSLVRDGYTF.